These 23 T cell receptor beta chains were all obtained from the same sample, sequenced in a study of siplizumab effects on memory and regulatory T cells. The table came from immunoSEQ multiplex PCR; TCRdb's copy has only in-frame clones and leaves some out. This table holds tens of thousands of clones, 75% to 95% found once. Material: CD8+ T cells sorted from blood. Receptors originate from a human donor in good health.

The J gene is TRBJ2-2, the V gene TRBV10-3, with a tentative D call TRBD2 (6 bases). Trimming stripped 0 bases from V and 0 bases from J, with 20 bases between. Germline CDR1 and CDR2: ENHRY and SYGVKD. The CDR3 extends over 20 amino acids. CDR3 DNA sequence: TGTGCCATCAGTGAGTCGAGGGAGGCCGACTCGGGCCCGAACACCGGGGAGCTGTTTTTT. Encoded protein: CAISESREADSGPNTGELFF.

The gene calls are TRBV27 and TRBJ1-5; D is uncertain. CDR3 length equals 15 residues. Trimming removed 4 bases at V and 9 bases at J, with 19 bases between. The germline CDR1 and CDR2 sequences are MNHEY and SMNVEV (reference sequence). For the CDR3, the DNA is TGTGCCAGCAGTTCCTTGACGTCCCTCATGGGGCCCCAGCATTTT. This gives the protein CASSSLTSLMGPQHF.

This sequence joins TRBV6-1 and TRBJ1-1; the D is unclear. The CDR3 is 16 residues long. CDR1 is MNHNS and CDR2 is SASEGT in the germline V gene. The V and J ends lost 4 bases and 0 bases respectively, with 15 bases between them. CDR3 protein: CASSGIFGGMNTEAFF. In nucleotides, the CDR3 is TGTGCCAGCAGTGGGATCTTCGGAGGGATGAACACTGAAGCTTTCTTT.

The CDR3 DNA follows: TGTGCCAGCAGCTGGACAGGGATCCATGAGCAGTTCTTC. Its translation: CASSWTGIHEQFF. The V call is TRBV27, the J call TRBJ2-1; 8 nucleotides agree with TRBD1. This CDR3 spans 13 amino acids. V gave up 6 bases and J gave up 8 bases; unmatched junction bases: 6. CDR1 is MNHEY and CDR2 is SMNVEV in the germline V gene (reference sequence).

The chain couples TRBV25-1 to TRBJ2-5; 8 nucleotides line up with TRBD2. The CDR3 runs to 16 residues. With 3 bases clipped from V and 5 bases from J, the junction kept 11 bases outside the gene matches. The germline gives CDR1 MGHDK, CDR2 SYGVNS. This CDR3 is CASSDSKRLAMETQYF. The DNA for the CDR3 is TGTGCCAGCAGTGACTCCAAACGACTAGCGATGGAGACCCAGTACTTC.

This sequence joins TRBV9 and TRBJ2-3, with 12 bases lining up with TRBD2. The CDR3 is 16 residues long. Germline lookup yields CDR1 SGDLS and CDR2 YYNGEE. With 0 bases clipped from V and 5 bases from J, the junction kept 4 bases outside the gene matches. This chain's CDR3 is CASSVVLAGGKDTQYF. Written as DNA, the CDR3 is TGTGCCAGCAGCGTAGTACTAGCGGGAGGAAAAGATACGCAGTATTTT.

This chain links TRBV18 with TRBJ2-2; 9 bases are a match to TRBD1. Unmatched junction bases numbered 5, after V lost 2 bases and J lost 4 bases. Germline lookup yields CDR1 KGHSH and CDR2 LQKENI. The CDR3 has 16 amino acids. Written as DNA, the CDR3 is TGTGCCAGCTCACCAACCGGGACAGGGCTCACCGGGGAGCTGTTTTTT. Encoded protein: CASSPTGTGLTGELFF.

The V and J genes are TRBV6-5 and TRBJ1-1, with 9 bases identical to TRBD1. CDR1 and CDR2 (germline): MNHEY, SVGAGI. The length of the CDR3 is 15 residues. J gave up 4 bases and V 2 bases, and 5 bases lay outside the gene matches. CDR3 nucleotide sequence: TGTGCCAGCAGTTACCCGGGACAGGGAGGCACTGAAGCTTTCTTT. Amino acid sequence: CASSYPGQGGTEAFF.

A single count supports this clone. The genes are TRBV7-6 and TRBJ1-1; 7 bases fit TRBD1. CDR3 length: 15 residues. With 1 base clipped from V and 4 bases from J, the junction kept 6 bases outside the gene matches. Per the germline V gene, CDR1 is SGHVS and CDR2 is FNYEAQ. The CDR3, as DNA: TGTGCCAGCAGCTTAGTGCCAGGGGGTGGCACTGAAGCTTTCTTT. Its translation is CASSLVPGGGTEAFF.

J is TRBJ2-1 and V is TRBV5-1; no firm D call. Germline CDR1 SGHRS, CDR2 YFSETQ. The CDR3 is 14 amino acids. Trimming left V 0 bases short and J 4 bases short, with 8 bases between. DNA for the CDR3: TGCGCCAGCAGCTTGGTCCAGGTTTACAATGAGCAGTTCTTC. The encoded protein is CASSLVQVYNEQFF.

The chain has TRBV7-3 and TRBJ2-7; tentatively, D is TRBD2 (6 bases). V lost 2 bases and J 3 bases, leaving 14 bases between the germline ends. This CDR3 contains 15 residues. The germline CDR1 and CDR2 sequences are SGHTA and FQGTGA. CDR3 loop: CASSLGVLAFYEQYF. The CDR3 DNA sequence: TGTGCCAGCAGCTTAGGTGTACTAGCATTCTACGAGCAGTACTTC.

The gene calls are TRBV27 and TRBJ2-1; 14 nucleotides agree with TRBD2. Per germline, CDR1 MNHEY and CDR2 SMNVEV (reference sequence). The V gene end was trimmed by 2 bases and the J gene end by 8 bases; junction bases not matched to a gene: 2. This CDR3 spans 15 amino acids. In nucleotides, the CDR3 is TGTGCCAGCAGTTTAGAGGGACTAGCGGGGGATGAGCAGTTCTTC. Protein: CASSLEGLAGDEQFF.

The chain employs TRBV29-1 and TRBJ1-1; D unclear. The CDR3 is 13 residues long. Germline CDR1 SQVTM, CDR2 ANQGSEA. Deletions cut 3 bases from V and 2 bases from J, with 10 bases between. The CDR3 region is CSVERDPNTEAFF. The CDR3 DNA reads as TGCAGCGTTGAGCGGGATCCTAACACTGAAGCTTTCTTT.

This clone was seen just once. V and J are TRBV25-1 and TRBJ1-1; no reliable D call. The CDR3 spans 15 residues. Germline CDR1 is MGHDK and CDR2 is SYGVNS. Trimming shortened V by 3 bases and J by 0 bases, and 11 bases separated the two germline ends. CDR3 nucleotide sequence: TGTGCCAGCAGTGACGGGATTTCCATGAACACTGAAGCTTTCTTT. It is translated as CASSDGISMNTEAFF.

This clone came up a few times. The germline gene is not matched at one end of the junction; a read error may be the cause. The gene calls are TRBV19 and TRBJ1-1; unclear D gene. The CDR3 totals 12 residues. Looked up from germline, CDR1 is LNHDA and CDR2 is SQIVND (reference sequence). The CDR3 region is CASSYMNAEAFF. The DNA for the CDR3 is TGTGCCAGTAGTTACATGAACGCTGAAGCTTTCTTT.

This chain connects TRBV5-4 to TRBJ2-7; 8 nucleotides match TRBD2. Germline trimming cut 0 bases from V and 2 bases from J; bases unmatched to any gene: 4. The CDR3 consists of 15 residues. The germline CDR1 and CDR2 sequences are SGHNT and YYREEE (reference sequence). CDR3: CASSLGGLEAYEQYF. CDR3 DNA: TGTGCCAGCAGCTTGGGGGGACTAGAAGCCTACGAGCAGTACTTC.

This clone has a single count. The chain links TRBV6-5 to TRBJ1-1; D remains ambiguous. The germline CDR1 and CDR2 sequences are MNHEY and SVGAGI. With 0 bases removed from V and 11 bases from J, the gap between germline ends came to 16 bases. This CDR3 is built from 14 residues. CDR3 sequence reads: CASSYSTNGPEAFF. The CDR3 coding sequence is TGTGCCAGCAGTTACTCGACAAACGGCCCGGAGGCTTTCTTT.

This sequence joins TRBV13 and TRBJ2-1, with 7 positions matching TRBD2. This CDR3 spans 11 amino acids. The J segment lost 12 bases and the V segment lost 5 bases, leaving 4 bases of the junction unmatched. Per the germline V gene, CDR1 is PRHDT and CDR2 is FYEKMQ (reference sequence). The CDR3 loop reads CASSRAGSQFF. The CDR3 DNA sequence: TGTGCCAGCAGCCGAGCGGGATCGCAGTTCTTC.

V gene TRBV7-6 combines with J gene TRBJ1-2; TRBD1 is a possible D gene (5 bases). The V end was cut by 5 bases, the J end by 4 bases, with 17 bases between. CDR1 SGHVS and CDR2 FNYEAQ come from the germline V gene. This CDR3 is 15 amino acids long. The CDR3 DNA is TGTGCCAGCAGCCTACTACCCTCGGGGGTCTATGGCTACACCTTC. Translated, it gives CASSLLPSGVYGYTF.

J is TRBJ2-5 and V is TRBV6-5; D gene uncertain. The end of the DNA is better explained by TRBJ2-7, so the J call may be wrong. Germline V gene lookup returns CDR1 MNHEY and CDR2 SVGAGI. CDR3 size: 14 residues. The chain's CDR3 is CASSSWLTPFEQYF. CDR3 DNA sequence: TGTGCCAGCAGTAGCTGGCTCACCCCCTTCGAGCAGTACTTC.

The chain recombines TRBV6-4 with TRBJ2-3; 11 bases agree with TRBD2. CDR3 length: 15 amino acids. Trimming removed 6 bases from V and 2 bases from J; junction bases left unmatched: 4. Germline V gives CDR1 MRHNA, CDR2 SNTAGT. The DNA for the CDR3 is TGTGCCAGCAGCTCTAGCGGGGGGACCACAGATACGCAGTATTTT. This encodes CASSSSGGTTDTQYF.

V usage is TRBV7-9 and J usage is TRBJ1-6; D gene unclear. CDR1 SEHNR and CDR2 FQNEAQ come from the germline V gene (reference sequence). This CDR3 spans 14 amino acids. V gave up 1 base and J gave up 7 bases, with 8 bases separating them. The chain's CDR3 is CASSLVGRNSPLHF. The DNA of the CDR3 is TGTGCCAGCAGCTTAGTAGGCAGAAATTCACCCCTCCACTTT.

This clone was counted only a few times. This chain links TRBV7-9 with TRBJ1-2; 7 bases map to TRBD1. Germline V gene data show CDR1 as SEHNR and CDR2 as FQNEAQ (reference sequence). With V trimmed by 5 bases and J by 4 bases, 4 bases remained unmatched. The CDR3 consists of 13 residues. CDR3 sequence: CASSPGTVYGYTF. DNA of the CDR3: TGTGCCAGCAGCCCCGGGACAGTCTATGGCTACACCTTC.